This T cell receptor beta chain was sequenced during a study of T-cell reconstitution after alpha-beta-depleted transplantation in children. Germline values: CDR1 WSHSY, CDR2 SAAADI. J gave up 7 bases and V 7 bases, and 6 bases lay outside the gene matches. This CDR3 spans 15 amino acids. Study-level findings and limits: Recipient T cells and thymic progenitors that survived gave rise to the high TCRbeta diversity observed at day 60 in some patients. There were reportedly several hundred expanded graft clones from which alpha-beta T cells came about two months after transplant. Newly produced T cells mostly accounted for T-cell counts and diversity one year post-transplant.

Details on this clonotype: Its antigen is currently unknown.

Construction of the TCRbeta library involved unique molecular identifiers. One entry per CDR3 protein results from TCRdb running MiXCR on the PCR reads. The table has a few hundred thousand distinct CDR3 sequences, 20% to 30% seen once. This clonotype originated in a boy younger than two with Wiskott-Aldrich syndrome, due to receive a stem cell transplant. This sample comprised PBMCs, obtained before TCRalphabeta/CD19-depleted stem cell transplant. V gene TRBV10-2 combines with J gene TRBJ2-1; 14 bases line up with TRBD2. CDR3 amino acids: CASTRLAGGGNEQFF. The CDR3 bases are TGCGCCAGCACGAGACTAGCGGGAGGGGGAAATGAGCAGTTCTTC.